The present entry profiles one T cell receptor beta chain with its context. The antigen is not known. This sample is part of a study of shared clonotypes between healthy human individuals. About the study: Donors, aged 18 to 49, were a couple of women and three men.

General observations from the study: Estimated richness values were generally larger in naive subsets than in memory subsets. Around 4.9% of naive CD4 clonotypes were shared across four donors.

Each PCR replicate from the sorted subsets contained about 210 ng DNA, which is about 31,000 T cell genomes. The table came from immunoSEQ multiplex PCR; TCRdb's copy has only in-frame clones and leaves some out. The sample consists of over a million clones, roughly 70% of them appearing once. The clonotype originates from a man aged 18 to 29 in good health. Sequences were obtained from memory CD4+ T cells sorted from blood. Noted subset: CD45RA-negative fraction.

CDR3 DNA sequence: TGCGCCAGCAGCTTTGATAACGGGGGTGGCTACACCTTC. The encoded protein is CASSFDNGGGYTF. The chain carries TRBV5-1 and TRBJ1-2, with a tentative D call TRBD1 (5 bases). This CDR3 contains 13 residues. The germline V and J ends were trimmed by 2 bases and 7 bases, with 12 bases remaining between them. Germline V gene data show CDR1 as SGHRS and CDR2 as YFSETQ.